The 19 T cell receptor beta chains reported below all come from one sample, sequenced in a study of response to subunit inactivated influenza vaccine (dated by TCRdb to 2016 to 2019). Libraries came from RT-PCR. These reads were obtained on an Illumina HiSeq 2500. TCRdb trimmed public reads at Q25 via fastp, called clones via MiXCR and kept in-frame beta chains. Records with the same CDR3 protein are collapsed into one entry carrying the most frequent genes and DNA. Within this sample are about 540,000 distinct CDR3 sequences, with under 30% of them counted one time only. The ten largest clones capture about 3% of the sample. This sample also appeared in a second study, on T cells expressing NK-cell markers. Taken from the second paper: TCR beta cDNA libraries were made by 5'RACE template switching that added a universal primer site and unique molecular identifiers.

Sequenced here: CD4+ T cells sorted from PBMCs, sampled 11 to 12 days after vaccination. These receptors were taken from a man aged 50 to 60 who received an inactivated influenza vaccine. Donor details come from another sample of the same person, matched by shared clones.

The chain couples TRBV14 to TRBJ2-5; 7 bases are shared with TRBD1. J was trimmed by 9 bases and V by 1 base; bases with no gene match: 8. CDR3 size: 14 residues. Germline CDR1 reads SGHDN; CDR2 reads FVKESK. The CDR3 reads CASSQGTGASAQYF. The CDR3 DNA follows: TGTGCCAGCAGCCAAGGAACAGGGGCATCCGCCCAGTACTTC.

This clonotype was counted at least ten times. CDR3 in DNA: TGCAGTGCTAGAAGGTCAGCGAACACTGAAGCTTTCTTT. Protein product: CSARRSANTEAFF. The rearrangement joins TRBV20-1 to TRBJ1-1; D gene uncertain. Germline V lookup: CDR1 DFQATT, CDR2 SNEGSKA (reference sequence). This CDR3 has 13 residues. V dropped 2 bases and J dropped 1 base, with 8 bases sitting between them.

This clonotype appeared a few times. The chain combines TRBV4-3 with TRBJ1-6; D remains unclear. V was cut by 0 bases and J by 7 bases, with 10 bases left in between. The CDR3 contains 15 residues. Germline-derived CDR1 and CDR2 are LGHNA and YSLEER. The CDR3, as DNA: TGCGCCAGCAGCCAAGACCTCGGTGGGAATTCACCCCTCCACTTT. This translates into CASSQDLGGNSPLHF.

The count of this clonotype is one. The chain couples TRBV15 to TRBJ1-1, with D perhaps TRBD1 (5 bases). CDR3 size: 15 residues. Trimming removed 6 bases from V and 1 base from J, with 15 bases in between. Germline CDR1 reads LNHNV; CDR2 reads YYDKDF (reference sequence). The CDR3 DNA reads TGTGCCACCAGACTACTCGGGACTCCGAACACTGAAGCTTTCTTT. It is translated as CATRLLGTPNTEAFF.

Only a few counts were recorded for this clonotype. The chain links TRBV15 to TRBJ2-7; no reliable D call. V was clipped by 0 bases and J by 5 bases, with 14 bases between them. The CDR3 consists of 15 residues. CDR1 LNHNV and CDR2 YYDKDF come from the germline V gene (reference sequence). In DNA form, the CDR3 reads TGTGCCACCAGCAGAGAATGGCCGACTCGGGACGAGCAGTACTTC. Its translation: CATSREWPTRDEQYF. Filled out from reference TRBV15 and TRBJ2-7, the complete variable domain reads DAMVIQNPRYQVTQFGKPVTLSCSQTLNHNVMYWYQQKSSQAPKLLFHYYDKDFNNEADTPDNFQSRRPNTSFCFLDIRSPGLGDTAMYLCATSREWPTRDEQYFGPGTRLTVT.

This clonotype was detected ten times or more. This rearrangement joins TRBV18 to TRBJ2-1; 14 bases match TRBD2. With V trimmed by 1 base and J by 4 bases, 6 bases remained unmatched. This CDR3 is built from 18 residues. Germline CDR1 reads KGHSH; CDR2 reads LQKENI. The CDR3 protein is CASSPRGTSGSSYNEQFF. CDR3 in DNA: TGTGCCAGCTCACCACGCGGGACTAGCGGGAGTAGTTACAATGAGCAGTTCTTC.

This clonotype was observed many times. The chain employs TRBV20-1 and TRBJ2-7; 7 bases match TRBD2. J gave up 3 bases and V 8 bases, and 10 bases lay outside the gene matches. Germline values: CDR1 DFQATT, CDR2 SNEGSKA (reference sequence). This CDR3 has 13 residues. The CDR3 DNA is TGCAGTATGAAGACTAGCACCTACTACGAGCAGTACTTC. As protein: CSMKTSTYYEQYF.

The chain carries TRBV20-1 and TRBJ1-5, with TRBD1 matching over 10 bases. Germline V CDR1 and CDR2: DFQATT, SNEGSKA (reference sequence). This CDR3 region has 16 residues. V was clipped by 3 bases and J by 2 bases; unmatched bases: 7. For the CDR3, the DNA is TGCAGTGCTAGGCGACAGGGGGCACGAGGCAATCAGCCCCAGCATTTT. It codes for CSARRQGARGNQPQHF.

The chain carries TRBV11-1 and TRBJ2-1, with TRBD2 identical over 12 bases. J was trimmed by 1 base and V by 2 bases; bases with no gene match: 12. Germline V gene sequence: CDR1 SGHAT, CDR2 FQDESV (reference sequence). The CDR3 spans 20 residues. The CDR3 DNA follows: TGTGCCAGCAGCTTACGCGAACTTCTAGCGGGAGGGCTTTCCTACAATGAGCAGTTCTTC. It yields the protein CASSLRELLAGGLSYNEQFF.

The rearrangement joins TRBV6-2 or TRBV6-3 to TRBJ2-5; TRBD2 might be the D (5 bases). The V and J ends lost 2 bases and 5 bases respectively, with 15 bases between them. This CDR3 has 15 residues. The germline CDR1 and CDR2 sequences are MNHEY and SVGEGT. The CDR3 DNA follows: TGTGCCAGCAGTTACCCAGCGGACCATCTGGAGACCCAGTACTTC. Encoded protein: CASSYPADHLETQYF.

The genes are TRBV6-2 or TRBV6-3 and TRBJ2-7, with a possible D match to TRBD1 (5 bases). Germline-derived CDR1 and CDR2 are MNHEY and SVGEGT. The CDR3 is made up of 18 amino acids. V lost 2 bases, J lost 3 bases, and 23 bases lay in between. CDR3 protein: CASSYVQVKTPEFYEQYF. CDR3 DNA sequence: TGTGCCAGCAGTTACGTACAGGTCAAGACCCCCGAATTCTACGAGCAGTACTTC.

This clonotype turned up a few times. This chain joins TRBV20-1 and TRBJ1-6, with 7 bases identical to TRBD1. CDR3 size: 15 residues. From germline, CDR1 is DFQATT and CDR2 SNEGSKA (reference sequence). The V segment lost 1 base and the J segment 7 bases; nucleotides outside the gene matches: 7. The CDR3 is CSARAKGQINSPLHF. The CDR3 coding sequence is TGCAGTGCTAGAGCTAAGGGACAGATAAATTCACCCCTCCACTTT.

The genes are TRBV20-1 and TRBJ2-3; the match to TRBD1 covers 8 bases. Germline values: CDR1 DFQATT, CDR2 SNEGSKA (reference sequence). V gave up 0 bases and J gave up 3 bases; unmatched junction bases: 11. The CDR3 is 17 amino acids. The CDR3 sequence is CSARDLGTGGGTDTQYF. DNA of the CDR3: TGCAGTGCTAGAGATCTGGGGACAGGAGGTGGGACAGATACGCAGTATTTT.

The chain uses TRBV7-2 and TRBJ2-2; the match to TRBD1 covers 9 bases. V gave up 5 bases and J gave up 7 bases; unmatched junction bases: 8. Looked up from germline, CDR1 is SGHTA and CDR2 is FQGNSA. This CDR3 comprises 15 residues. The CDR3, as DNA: TGTGCCAGCAGCCTCGGACAGGGGCAGAACGGGGAGCTGTTTTTT. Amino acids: CASSLGQGQNGELFF.

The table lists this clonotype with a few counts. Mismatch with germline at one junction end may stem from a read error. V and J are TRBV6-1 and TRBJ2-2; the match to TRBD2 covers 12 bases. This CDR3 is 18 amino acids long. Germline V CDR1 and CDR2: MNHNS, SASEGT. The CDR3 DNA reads TGTGCCATCAGTGAAGCGTCTAGCGGGGGGGCCGAAGGCGGGGAGCTGTTTTTT. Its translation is CAISEASSGGAEGGELFF.

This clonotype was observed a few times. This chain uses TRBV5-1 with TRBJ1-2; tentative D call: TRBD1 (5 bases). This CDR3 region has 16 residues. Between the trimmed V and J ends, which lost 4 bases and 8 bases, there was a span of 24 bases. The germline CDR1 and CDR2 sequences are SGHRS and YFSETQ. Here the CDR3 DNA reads TGCGCCAGCAGCCCCATCGGGACGGCCGGACTGAGGGGCTACACCTTC. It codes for CASSPIGTAGLRGYTF.

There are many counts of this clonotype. The CDR3 nucleotides are TGTGCCAGTAGTACTCTACCGGGACAGGGAGACTACGAGCAGTACTTC. Its protein product is CASSTLPGQGDYEQYF. The chain has TRBV19 and TRBJ2-7; 9 bases map to TRBD1. The V and J ends lost 4 bases and 3 bases, in that order; junction bases with no gene match: 10. The germline V gene has CDR1 LNHDA and CDR2 SQIVND (reference sequence). CDR3 length equals 16 residues.

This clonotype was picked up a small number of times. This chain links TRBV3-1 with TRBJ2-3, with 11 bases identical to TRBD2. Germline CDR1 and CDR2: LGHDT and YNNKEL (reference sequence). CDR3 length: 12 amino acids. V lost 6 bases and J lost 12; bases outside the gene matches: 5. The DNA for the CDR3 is TGTGCCAGCAGTCGACTAGCGGGACTCCAGTATTTT. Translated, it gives CASSRLAGLQYF.

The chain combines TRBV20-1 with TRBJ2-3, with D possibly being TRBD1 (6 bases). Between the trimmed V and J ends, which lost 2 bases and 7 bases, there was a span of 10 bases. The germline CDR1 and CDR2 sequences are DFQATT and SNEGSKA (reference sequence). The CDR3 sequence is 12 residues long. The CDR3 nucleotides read TGCAGTGCTAGATTAACAGGGAATACGCAGTATTTT. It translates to CSARLTGNTQYF.